Below, 26 T cell receptor beta chains from the same sample are listed, as sequenced in a study of shared clonotypes between healthy human individuals. Sequencing was performed with immunoSEQ multiplex PCR; in TCRdb, only in-frame clones are kept and a portion is missing. The repertoire has roughly 1.4 million clones, just under 99% of them found once; the top ten carry approximately 0.4%. Material for sequencing was naive CD4+ T cells sorted from blood. Subset noted: CD45RA+ positively selected. The source is a young man in good health.

This chain links TRBV19 with TRBJ2-7, with 7 nucleotides matching TRBD2. In germline, CDR1 is LNHDA, CDR2 SQIVND (reference sequence). With 1 base clipped from V and 5 bases from J, the junction kept 5 bases outside the gene matches. This CDR3 contains 14 residues. The CDR3: CASSIVGRDDEQYF. The CDR3 coding sequence is TGTGCCAGTAGTATAGTAGGGAGGGATGACGAGCAGTACTTC.

This rearrangement joins TRBV7-9 to TRBJ2-1; D gene unclear. The CDR3 totals 15 residues. Germline lookup yields CDR1 SEHNR and CDR2 FQNEAQ (reference sequence). Trimming pared 2 bases from V and 4 bases from J, leaving 12 bases between. The CDR3 DNA follows: TGTGCCAGCAGCTTATCGAGTCCCGGATACAATGAGCAGTTCTTC. Its protein product is CASSLSSPGYNEQFF.

This chain links TRBV7-9 with TRBJ2-7; TRBD2 is a possible D gene (6 bases). Trimming removed 4 bases from V and 1 base from J, with 20 bases in between. The germline V gene has CDR1 SEHNR and CDR2 FQNEAQ (reference sequence). The CDR3 runs to 17 residues. The CDR3 region is CASSSVVVGGESYEQYF. The CDR3 DNA follows: TGTGCCAGCAGCTCAGTTGTGGTCGGGGGTGAGTCCTACGAGCAGTACTTC.

For this clone: This sample includes further DNA sequences coding for the same CDR3. The J gene is TRBJ2-5, the V gene TRBV7-9; 7 bases fit TRBD2. The CDR3 is made up of 13 amino acids. Trimming at V came to 2 bases and at J to 3 bases, leaving 0 bases not matched to a gene. Germline values: CDR1 SEHNR, CDR2 FQNEAQ (reference sequence). The CDR3 loop is CASSLSGEETQYF. CDR3 sequence (DNA): TGTGCCAGCAGCTTAAGCGGGGAAGAGACCCAGTACTTC. The whole variable domain, remainder taken from reference TRBV7-9 and TRBJ2-5, is DTGVSQNPRHKITKRGQNVTFRCDPISEHNRLYWYRQTLGQGPEFLTYFQNEAQLEKSRLLSDRFSAERPKGSFSTLEIQRTEQGDSAMYLCASSLSGEETQYFGPGTRLLVL.

The rearrangement joins TRBV18 to TRBJ1-3; unclear D gene. Germline assignment: CDR1 KGHSH and CDR2 LQKENI. The CDR3 is made up of 16 amino acids. The V end was cut by 1 base, the J end by 2 bases, with 12 bases between. CDR3 nucleotides: TGTGCCAGCTCACCACTTCCAGGCGTGACTGGAAACACCATATATTTT. It codes for CASSPLPGVTGNTIYF. Full variable domain (outside the CDR3, taken from reference TRBV18 and TRBJ1-3): NAGVMQNPRHLVRRRGQEARLRCSPMKGHSHVYWYRQLPEEGLKFMVYLQKENIIDESGMPKERFSAEFPKEGPSILRIQQVVRGDSAAYFCASSPLPGVTGNTIYFGEGSWLTVV.

The rearrangement uses TRBV15 and TRBJ2-5; possibly TRBD2 for D (5 bases). The germline V gene encodes CDR1 LNHNV and CDR2 YYDKDF (reference sequence). V shed 0 bases and J shed 5 bases, with 16 bases lying between them. This CDR3 region has 16 residues. CDR3 sequence: CATSRDQPGVGETQYF. Here the CDR3 DNA reads TGTGCCACCAGCAGAGATCAGCCCGGGGTGGGGGAGACCCAGTACTTC.

This chain connects TRBV4-3 to TRBJ2-3; no reliable D call. This CDR3 spans 15 amino acids. V lost 5 bases and J 0 bases, leaving 12 bases between the germline ends. The germline gives CDR1 LGHNA, CDR2 YSLEER. Written as DNA, the CDR3 is TGCGCCAGCAGCACCCCGGGCCTTAGCACAGATACGCAGTATTTT. Protein sequence: CASSTPGLSTDTQYF.

V and J are TRBV18 and TRBJ2-2, with a tentative D call TRBD2 (6 bases). Germline values: CDR1 KGHSH, CDR2 LQKENI. The CDR3 has 16 residues. Trimming cost V 1 base and J 1 base, with 10 bases left between them. CDR3 DNA: TGTGCCAGCTCACCACGCGGGGTCGAGAACACCGGGGAGCTGTTTTTT. Translated: CASSPRGVENTGELFF.

About this clone: In the same sample, other DNA sequences code for this CDR3. The gene calls are TRBV29-1 and TRBJ2-1; 12 bases are shared with TRBD2. The trim removed 6 bases at V and 4 bases at J, leaving 4 bases unmatched. Germline V gives CDR1 SQVTM, CDR2 ANQGSEA. The length of the CDR3 is 14 residues. DNA of the CDR3: TGCAGCGTCGCGACTAGCGGGAGTTACAATGAGCAGTTCTTC. This gives the protein CSVATSGSYNEQFF.

The chain uses TRBV19 and TRBJ2-1, with TRBD2 matching over 9 bases. This CDR3 is 17 amino acids long. Germline CDR1 LNHDA, CDR2 SQIVND (reference sequence). Germline trimming cut 5 bases from V and 7 bases from J; bases unmatched to any gene: 15. CDR3 nucleotides: TGTGCCAGTAGTGCCAAGTCTAGACTAGCGGCTTTTAATGAGCAGTTCTTC. Translated, it gives CASSAKSRLAAFNEQFF.

The chain couples TRBV18 to TRBJ1-4; D is perhaps TRBD1 (5 bases). Germline lookup yields CDR1 KGHSH and CDR2 LQKENI. The CDR3 length is 14 residues. V gave up 4 bases and J gave up 5 bases, with 11 bases separating them. As DNA, the CDR3 is TGTGCCAGCTCACTACAGGCTCACAATGAAAAACTGTTTTTT. It encodes CASSLQAHNEKLFF.

The rearrangement uses TRBV19 and TRBJ1-3, with TRBD1 as a possible D gene (5 bases). CDR1 is LNHDA, CDR2 SQIVND, per germline (reference sequence). The CDR3 runs 15 residues. With 4 bases removed from V and 2 bases from J, the gap between germline ends came to 12 bases. CDR3 amino acids: CASSTTRGTGNTIYF. The CDR3 DNA reads as TGTGCCAGTAGTACGACGAGGGGAACTGGAAACACCATATATTTT.

This chain joins TRBV2 and TRBJ2-2; D might be TRBD2 (6 bases). Germline CDR1 SNHLY, CDR2 FYNNEI. Trimming left V 3 bases short and J 6 bases short, with 11 bases between. The CDR3 consists of 14 residues. The CDR3 is CASSEGTLSGELFF. The DNA for the CDR3 is TGTGCCAGCAGTGAGGGGACTTTGTCCGGGGAGCTGTTTTTT.

V and J are TRBV27 and TRBJ2-2, with 10 bases aligning to TRBD2. J lost 4 bases, V lost 4 bases, and 9 bases had no gene match. This CDR3 has 17 residues. Germline V lookup: CDR1 MNHEY, CDR2 SMNVEV (reference sequence). The CDR3 spells CASSSPSGSSFTGELFF. In nucleotides, the CDR3 is TGTGCCAGCAGTTCCCCTAGCGGGAGTAGTTTCACCGGGGAGCTGTTTTTT.

The chain links TRBV29-1 to TRBJ1-2; D uncertain. This CDR3 contains 13 residues. CDR1 is SQVTM and CDR2 is ANQGSEA in the germline V gene. Trimming took 1 base from V and 0 from J, leaving 6 bases between them. The CDR3 loop is CSVEGVANYGYTF. The CDR3, as DNA: TGCAGCGTTGAAGGGGTAGCTAACTATGGCTACACCTTC.

This chain uses TRBV7-8 with TRBJ2-5; D is undetermined. The CDR3 sequence is 15 residues long. Trimming pared 0 bases from V and 5 bases from J, leaving 13 bases between. The germline V gene encodes CDR1 SGHVS and CDR2 FQNEAQ. This chain's CDR3 is CASSLASLIGETQYF. CDR3 nucleotide sequence: TGTGCCAGCAGCTTAGCTTCCCTTATCGGGGAGACCCAGTACTTC.

The chain couples TRBV28 to TRBJ2-7, with TRBD2 matching 7 bases. The germline gives CDR1 MDHEN, CDR2 SYDVKM. The V gene end was trimmed by 10 bases and the J gene end by 4 bases; junction bases not matched to a gene: 7. The CDR3 loop spans 12 amino acids. The CDR3 loop reads CATSVSGYEQYF. Written as DNA, the CDR3 is TGTGCCACCTCGGTTAGCGGGTACGAGCAGTACTTC. The full variable domain, completed using reference TRBV28 and TRBJ2-7, is DVKVTQSSRYLVKRTGEKVFLECVQDMDHENMFWYRQDPGLGLRLIYFSYDVKMKEKGDIPEGYSVSREKKERFSLILESASTNQTSMYLCATSVSGYEQYFGPGTRLTVT.

The V gene is TRBV11-3, the J gene TRBJ2-1; the D is unclear. CDR1 SGHNT and CDR2 YENEEA come from the germline V gene. The CDR3 loop spans 14 amino acids. With 5 bases removed from V and 6 bases from J, the gap between germline ends came to 14 bases. As DNA, the CDR3 is TGTGCCAGCAGCCACAAACTACCACCCAATGAGCAGTTCTTC. Protein: CASSHKLPPNEQFF.

This chain links TRBV14 with TRBJ1-4; no clear D gene. The ends were cut back, 4 bases at V and 6 bases at J, with 15 bases in the middle. The CDR3 consists of 15 residues. Germline-derived CDR1 and CDR2 are SGHDN and FVKESK. CDR3 in DNA: TGTGCCAGCAGCCGGGTATTCGGGAGGGATGAAAAACTGTTTTTT. Translation: CASSRVFGRDEKLFF. Filled out from reference TRBV14 and TRBJ1-4, the complete variable domain reads EAGVTQFPSHSVIEKGQTVTLRCDPISGHDNLYWYRRVMGKEIKFLLHFVKESKQDESGMPNNRFLAERTGGTYSTLKVQPAELEDSGVYFCASSRVFGRDEKLFFGSGTQLSVL.

The CDR3 DNA sequence: TGCGCCAGCAGCTTAACCCTGGGATACACCGGGGAGCTGTTTTTT. Its translation: CASSLTLGYTGELFF. V gene TRBV5-1 combines with J gene TRBJ2-2, with unresolved D. Trimming stripped 2 bases from V and 3 bases from J, with 11 bases between. This CDR3 has 15 amino acids. Per germline, CDR1 SGHRS and CDR2 YFSETQ.

The chain recombines TRBV19 with TRBJ2-2; 9 positions match TRBD2. The V segment lost 8 bases and the J segment 8 bases; nucleotides outside the gene matches: 12. The germline CDR1 and CDR2 sequences are LNHDA and SQIVND (reference sequence). CDR3 length equals 15 residues. CDR3 DNA: TGTGCCAGTTCCCAGCGGGAGGATCTTGGGGGGGAGCTGTTTTTT. Translated, it gives CASSQREDLGGELFF.

This sequence joins TRBV4-3 and TRBJ1-3; 9 nucleotides align to TRBD1. V gave up 4 bases and J gave up 4 bases; unmatched junction bases: 2. CDR3 length: 14 amino acids. The germline V gene encodes CDR1 LGHNA and CDR2 YSLEER. This chain's CDR3 is CASSLGQGGNTIYF. The CDR3 DNA reads TGCGCCAGCAGCCTGGGACAGGGCGGAAACACCATATATTTT.

This chain connects TRBV28 to TRBJ1-5; 7 positions agree with TRBD1. V trimming: 6 bases; J trimming: 6 bases; junction bases outside the gene matches: 11. Germline CDR1 is MDHEN and CDR2 is SYDVKM. The CDR3 is 15 amino acids. In DNA form, the CDR3 reads TGTGCCAGCAGCTCCGCGGACAGGCGGGGTCAGCCCCAGCATTTT. Translated: CASSSADRRGQPQHF.

This clone was counted once. The genes are TRBV11-2 and TRBJ2-7; the match to TRBD2 covers 9 bases. The CDR3 consists of 15 residues. Germline V CDR1 and CDR2: SGHAT, FQNNGV. The V gene end was trimmed by 3 bases and the J gene end by 7 bases; junction bases not matched to a gene: 10. This chain's CDR3 is CASSFVREGAREQYF. The CDR3, as DNA: TGTGCCAGCAGCTTTGTGCGGGAGGGGGCGAGAGAGCAGTACTTC.

V usage is TRBV19 and J usage is TRBJ2-7, with 7 bases aligning to TRBD1. V gave up 10 bases and J gave up 3 bases; unmatched junction bases: 12. The CDR3 is 14 residues long. Germline values: CDR1 LNHDA, CDR2 SQIVND (reference sequence). The CDR3 nucleotides read TGTGCCACCAGAACCGGGACAGCAAACTACGAGCAGTACTTC. Its protein product is CATRTGTANYEQYF.

The chain is built from TRBV18 and TRBJ1-2, with no clear D. Germline loops: CDR1 KGHSH, CDR2 LQKENI. Between the trimmed V and J ends, which lost 4 bases and 5 bases, there was a span of 14 bases. CDR3 size: 14 residues. The CDR3 reads CASSRAVQTYGYTF. CDR3 DNA: TGTGCCAGCTCACGAGCAGTACAGACTTATGGCTACACCTTC.